Below, one T cell receptor (beta chain) is given with its context. Per germline, CDR1 SGHVS and CDR2 FNYEAQ. V lost 5 bases and J lost 12, with 20 bases in between. This CDR3 has 15 amino acids. The data derive from a study of blood T cell repertoires in COVID-19. Overall study context: Spain, Italy and the United States supplied samples that represented acute and convalescent COVID-19.

In the original processing: Scientists estimated how many nucleated cells there were by amplifying reference gene primers. TCRdb keeps only in-frame clones here, not all; method: immunoSEQ multiplex PCR. V, J and clone size reflect that table, while D and trimming were determined from the DNA. The data contain 95,000 to 150,000 clones, approximately 81% of them seen just once; the ten biggest clones take up approximately 5.9%. This sequence was found in a man older than 75 with COVID-19, enrolled during active disease. Material: peripheral blood. The chain uses TRBV7-6 and TRBJ1-6; D is possibly TRBD1 (6 bases). CDR3 amino acids: CASSRSDRPVGPLHF. The CDR3 DNA reads TGTGCCAGCAGCCGGAGCGACAGGCCGGTCGGACCCCTCCACTTT.